The 27 T cell receptor beta chains given below trace back to one sample, sequenced in a study of a mutant IDH1 vaccine in newly diagnosed glioma. Noted time point: week 11, during vaccination. Alongside topical imiquimod, each dose of vaccine comprised 300 ug of mutant IDH1 20-mer peptide. Their antigen targets remain unknown. The protocol was immunoSEQ multiplex PCR, while the TCRdb copy is restricted to in-frame clones and leaves out a portion. The table lists fewer than 75,000 clones, about 88% of them singletons. The sample consisted of PBMCs, taken from a glioma patient whose treatment included an IDH1 peptide vaccine. The origin of the receptors is a woman aged 45-60 years with glioma.

This clone has a single count. This chain links TRBV5-1 with TRBJ1-3; D remains ambiguous. CDR1 is SGHRS and CDR2 is YFSETQ in the germline V gene. Trimming left V 0 bases short and J 0 bases short, with 10 bases between. CDR3 size: 16 residues. CDR3 coding DNA: TGCGCCAGCAGCTTGGAACGGCCGAGCTCTGGAAACACCATATATTTT. This translates into CASSLERPSSGNTIYF.

This chain joins TRBV7-2 and TRBJ2-5, with D possibly TRBD1 on 6 matching bases. Near its end, the DNA agrees better with TRBJ2-7, so the J call may be wrong. The CDR3 runs to 14 residues. Per germline, CDR1 SGHTA and CDR2 FQGNSA. The CDR3 loop is CASSPQQTGYEQYF. Here the CDR3 DNA reads TGTGCCAGCAGCCCCCAGCAGACAGGCTACGAGCAGTACTTC.

This chain joins TRBV29-1 and TRBJ2-7; D may be TRBD2 (6 bases). This CDR3 is 11 amino acids long. In germline, CDR1 is SQVTM, CDR2 ANQGSEA. Trimming shortened V by 5 bases and J by 6 bases, and 11 bases separated the two germline ends. CDR3 sequence reads: CSVSGEGEQYF. The CDR3 nucleotides read TGCAGCGTTTCGGGGGAAGGCGAGCAGTACTTC.

The rearrangement links TRBV6-1 to TRBJ2-2; D is tentatively TRBD1 or TRBD2 (6 bases each). The CDR3 runs to 15 residues. Germline V gene lookup returns CDR1 MNHNS and CDR2 SASEGT. V lost 6 bases and J lost 2, with 13 bases in between. The CDR3, as DNA: TGTGCCAGCAGCACGAGGGGGGTTAACACCGGGGAGCTGTTTTTT. As protein: CASSTRGVNTGELFF.

The chain employs TRBV5-1 and TRBJ1-1; 9 nucleotides agree with TRBD1. The J segment lost 3 bases and the V segment lost 4 bases, leaving 7 bases of the junction unmatched. The germline V gene encodes CDR1 SGHRS and CDR2 YFSETQ. The CDR3 loop spans 15 amino acids. The CDR3 is CASSRQGELYTEAFF. The DNA for the CDR3 is TGCGCCAGCAGCCGACAGGGGGAGTTGTACACTGAAGCTTTCTTT. Combining the CDR3 with reference TRBV5-1 and TRBJ1-1 gives the whole variable domain KAGVTQTPRYLIKTRGQQVTLSCSPISGHRSVSWYQQTPGQGLQFLFEYFSETQRNKGNFPGRFSGRQFSNSRSEMNVSTLELGDSALYLCASSRQGELYTEAFFGQGTRLTVV.

The chain joins TRBV6-5 to TRBJ2-5; TRBD1 matches 9 bases. The CDR3 loop spans 14 amino acids. V was clipped by 6 bases and J by 5 bases; unmatched bases: 7. Germline assignment: CDR1 MNHEY and CDR2 SVGAGI. CDR3 sequence reads: CASRPGTGSETQYF. The CDR3, as DNA: TGTGCCAGCAGGCCCGGGACAGGGTCTGAGACCCAGTACTTC.

V gene TRBV5-8 combines with J gene TRBJ1-1; D call uncertain. This CDR3 contains 15 residues. CDR1 SGHTS and CDR2 YDEGEE come from the germline V gene. V was clipped by 1 base and J by 0 bases, with 10 bases between them. The CDR3 nucleotides read TGTGCCAGCAGCTTGTCCCCGGTCTTGAACACTGAAGCTTTCTTT. Protein product: CASSLSPVLNTEAFF.

J is TRBJ1-2 and V is TRBV27, with TRBD1 matching 8 bases. The germline V gene has CDR1 MNHEY and CDR2 SMNVEV (reference sequence). This CDR3 is 15 amino acids long. Losses at the gene ends were 3 bases for V and 5 bases for J; bases not matched to a gene: 8. CDR3 protein: CASSFRGQGEYGYTF. The CDR3 DNA reads TGTGCCAGCAGTTTTAGAGGACAGGGTGAATATGGCTACACCTTC.

This chain joins TRBV11-2 and TRBJ2-7, with 7 bases fitting TRBD2. The V and J ends lost 5 bases and 0 bases, in that order; junction bases with no gene match: 10. The CDR3 contains 16 residues. The germline V gene has CDR1 SGHAT and CDR2 FQNNGV. CDR3 sequence: CASSPPGGWSSYEQYF. The CDR3 DNA sequence: TGTGCCAGCAGCCCCCCGGGAGGCTGGAGCTCCTACGAGCAGTACTTC.

The gene calls are TRBV5-1 and TRBJ1-4; TRBD1 matches 7 bases. J was trimmed by 5 bases and V by 6 bases; bases with no gene match: 10. In germline, CDR1 is SGHRS, CDR2 YFSETQ. The CDR3 runs 15 residues. The CDR3 DNA is TGCGCCAGCACTCGATCGACAGGGCAAAATGAAAAACTGTTTTTT. Translation: CASTRSTGQNEKLFF.

Written as DNA, the CDR3 is TGTGCCAGCAGGCCCGGGACACCTGGAAACACCATATATTTT. Translated, it gives CASRPGTPGNTIYF. The chain employs TRBV7-2 and TRBJ1-3, with TRBD1 as a possible D gene (6 bases). Trimming took off 6 bases at V and 2 bases at J, with 11 bases between the two ends. CDR1 SGHTA and CDR2 FQGNSA come from the germline V gene. CDR3 length equals 14 residues.

The chain couples TRBV18 to TRBJ1-1; tentatively, D is TRBD1 (5 bases). Germline assignment: CDR1 KGHSH and CDR2 LQKENI. CDR3 length equals 15 residues. V was pared by 4 bases and J by 4 bases, with 16 bases between. The CDR3 spells CASSRPGGESTEAFF. The CDR3, as DNA: TGTGCCAGCTCACGTCCCGGAGGGGAGAGCACTGAAGCTTTCTTT.

This clone was detected once. V and J are TRBV7-6 and TRBJ1-2, with D tentatively TRBD1 (5 bases). The CDR3 loop spans 13 amino acids. V lost 4 bases, J lost 8 bases, and 14 bases lay in between. The germline gives CDR1 SGHVS, CDR2 FNYEAQ. CDR3 nucleotide sequence: TGTGCCAGCAGCTCCCGGGACCGGGGCGGCTACACCTTC. Translating it yields CASSSRDRGGYTF.

This rearrangement joins TRBV27 to TRBJ2-7; possible D gene TRBD1, 5 bases. The CDR3 contains 14 residues. Trimming pared 0 bases from V and 6 bases from J, leaving 12 bases between. Germline CDR1 MNHEY, CDR2 SMNVEV (reference sequence). CDR3: CASSLSVRVSEQYF. The DNA of the CDR3 is TGTGCCAGCAGTTTATCGGTCAGGGTAAGCGAGCAGTACTTC.

The gene calls are TRBV5-4 and TRBJ1-6, with D maybe TRBD1 (5 bases). Looked up from germline, CDR1 is SGHNT and CDR2 is YYREEE (reference sequence). This CDR3 spans 18 amino acids. V lost 2 bases, J lost 4 bases, and 19 bases lay in between. The CDR3 protein is CASSLGSGGTVYNSPLHF. As DNA, the CDR3 is TGTGCCAGCAGCTTAGGAAGTGGGGGGACGGTGTATAATTCACCCCTCCACTTT.

The gene calls are TRBV7-9 and TRBJ2-5; D gene unclear. From germline, CDR1 is SEHNR and CDR2 FQNEAQ (reference sequence). V was cut by 2 bases and J by 3 bases, with 7 bases left in between. The CDR3 is 13 amino acids. CDR3 loop: CASSLIGEETQYF. The CDR3, as DNA: TGTGCCAGCAGCTTAATTGGGGAAGAGACCCAGTACTTC.

This clone appeared a single time. The rearrangement links TRBV7-2 to TRBJ2-2; no clear D gene. This CDR3 spans 11 amino acids. CDR1 and CDR2 (germline): SGHTA, FQGNSA. V was trimmed by 5 bases and J by 4 bases, leaving 2 bases between them. The CDR3 DNA sequence: TGTGCCAGCAGCCGCACCGGGGAGCTGTTTTTT. Amino acids: CASSRTGELFF. Together with reference TRBV7-2 and TRBJ2-2, the CDR3 gives the full variable domain: GAGVSQSPSNKVTEKGKDVELRCDPISGHTALYWYRQSLGQGLEFLIYFQGNSAPDKSGLPSDRFSAERTGGSVSTLTIQRTQQEDSAVYLCASSRTGELFFGEGSRLTVL.

V is TRBV7-2 and J is TRBJ2-1, with D possibly being TRBD1 (5 bases). The germline V gene has CDR1 SGHTA and CDR2 FQGNSA. V lost 5 bases to trimming and J lost 6 bases, with 17 bases between them. The CDR3 loop spans 15 amino acids. The CDR3: CASSPQGSTVNEQFF. Written as DNA, the CDR3 is TGTGCCAGCAGCCCCCAGGGTAGCACGGTCAATGAGCAGTTCTTC.

The chain uses TRBV5-1 and TRBJ1-5, with TRBD1 as a possible D gene (6 bases). V dropped 4 bases and J dropped 0 bases, with 14 bases sitting between them. This CDR3 has 16 residues. Germline values: CDR1 SGHRS, CDR2 YFSETQ. The CDR3 DNA sequence: TGCGCCAGCAGCGCCACAGGGCCTTATAGCAATCAGCCCCAGCATTTT. Translating it yields CASSATGPYSNQPQHF.

This clone was counted once. This chain links TRBV6-1 with TRBJ1-1; a possible D gene is TRBD1 (6 bases). CDR3 length: 15 amino acids. The germline V and J ends were trimmed by 1 base and 5 bases, with 14 bases remaining between them. The germline CDR1 and CDR2 sequences are MNHNS and SASEGT. In DNA form, the CDR3 reads TGTGCCAGCAGTGAAGGTCAGGGGTTTATTACTGAAGCTTTCTTT. It yields the protein CASSEGQGFITEAFF.

This clone was recorded a few times. The J gene is TRBJ2-5, the V gene TRBV7-6; a possible D gene is TRBD2 (6 bases). CDR1 is SGHVS and CDR2 is FNYEAQ in the germline V gene. The CDR3 is 12 residues long. Trimming took off 5 bases at V and 7 bases at J, with 11 bases between the two ends. In DNA form, the CDR3 reads TGTGCCAGCAGCCCGTGGCGGGGGACCCAGTACTTC. Protein: CASSPWRGTQYF.

The chain is built from TRBV19 and TRBJ1-2; D not certain. The germline gives CDR1 LNHDA, CDR2 SQIVND (reference sequence). Trimming pared 2 bases from V and 10 bases from J, leaving 8 bases between. The CDR3 sequence is 11 residues long. The chain's CDR3 is CASSILEIYTF. The CDR3 DNA reads as TGTGCCAGTAGTATACTAGAGATCTACACCTTC.

The rearrangement joins TRBV11-2 to TRBJ2-1, with D uncertain. This CDR3 region has 14 residues. Trimming cost V 5 bases and J 4 bases, with 12 bases left between them. CDR1 and CDR2 from the germline V gene are SGHAT and FQNNGV. This chain's CDR3 is CASSNFRLYNEQFF. The CDR3 DNA is TGTGCCAGCAGCAATTTTCGGCTGTACAATGAGCAGTTCTTC.

A note on this clone: This CDR3 is also generated by other DNA sequences in the sample. The V and J genes are TRBV9 and TRBJ1-5; no clear D gene. Germline CDR1 SGDLS, CDR2 YYNGEE. The V end lost 0 bases, the J end lost 0 bases, and 4 bases lay between the germline ends. The CDR3 runs 14 residues. CDR3 sequence (DNA): TGTGCCAGCAGCGTAGACGGTAGCAATCAGCCCCAGCATTTT. This sequence encodes CASSVDGSNQPQHF.

J is TRBJ2-7 and V is TRBV27, with 9 bases lining up with TRBD1. The J segment lost 5 bases and the V segment lost 8 bases, leaving 10 bases of the junction unmatched. The V gene's germline CDR1 is MNHEY and CDR2 SMNVEV (reference sequence). This CDR3 has 14 residues. CDR3 loop: CASSASTGGNEQYF. In DNA form, the CDR3 reads TGTGCCAGCTCCGCCTCGACAGGGGGTAACGAGCAGTACTTC.

The rearrangement links TRBV28 to TRBJ1-1; perhaps TRBD1 as D (5 bases). The germline V gene has CDR1 MDHEN and CDR2 SYDVKM. The CDR3 extends over 12 amino acids. The germline V and J ends were trimmed by 6 bases and 7 bases, with 12 bases remaining between them. This CDR3 reads CASSLDKIEAFF. The CDR3 DNA sequence: TGTGCCAGCAGCTTGGACAAGATTGAAGCTTTCTTT.

V and J are TRBV30 and TRBJ2-2; D gene unclear. The germline CDR1 and CDR2 sequences are GTSNPN and SVGIG (reference sequence). CDR3 length: 13 amino acids. Trimming pared 2 bases from V and 3 bases from J, leaving 7 bases between. CDR3 in amino acids: CAWSSGYTGELFF. The CDR3 DNA is TGTGCCTGGAGTTCAGGTTACACCGGGGAGCTGTTTTTT.